This T cell receptor (beta chain) was captured in a study of siplizumab effects on memory and regulatory T cells. The CDR3 length is 14 residues. V dropped 5 bases and J dropped 7 bases, with 14 bases sitting between them. Germline V lookup: CDR1 MNHEY, CDR2 SVGAGI. Sequenced by immunoSEQ multiplex PCR; TCRdb stores in-frame clones only, minus some. This sample has tens of thousands of clones, with just over 95% found just once. The V gene is TRBV6-5, the J gene TRBJ1-4; possible D gene TRBD1, 5 bases. The sequence was collected from a human donor in good health. The source material was naive CD8+ T cells sorted from blood. CDR3 in DNA: TGTGCCAGCAGTACCCCGGGGCCTGGTGAAAAACTGTTTTTT. Its translation: CASSTPGPGEKLFF.